The 8 T cell receptor beta chains listed next were all sequenced from one sample in a study of T cells expressing NK-cell markers. TCRdb re-called the 5' RACE reads; one entry per CDR3 protein, DNA not given. This listing includes roughly 300,000 distinct CDR3 sequences. Sequencing used blood T cells: a sorted CD56 or NKG2C T cell subset, CD4+ or CD8+ T cells, or bulk PBMC T cells (not recorded which). The receptor source for this set is a woman between 18 and 70 years old in good health.

The chain combines TRBV11-2 with TRBJ2-5; TCRdb's D gene call, TRBD2, goes unchecked for lack of DNA. This CDR3 has 19 residues. The germline CDR1 and CDR2 sequences are SGHAT and FQNNGV. This CDR3 reads CASSPRLRLAGESQETQYF.

The V call is TRBV12-3 or TRBV12-4, the J call TRBJ2-2. CDR3 length: 12 amino acids. CDR3: CASELNTGELFF.

The rearrangement uses TRBV6-1 and TRBJ2-7; checking the TCRdb D call of TRBD1 is not possible without DNA. Germline V gives CDR1 MNHNS, CDR2 SASEGT. The CDR3 loop spans 13 amino acids. The CDR3: CASSRQGNHEQYF.

V gene TRBV7-2 combines with J gene TRBJ1-6. The CDR3 covers 16 residues. Germline V CDR1 and CDR2: SGHTA, FQGNSA. The CDR3 spells CASSGGGEGYNSPLHF.

The chain recombines TRBV20-1 with TRBJ2-3; without DNA, the TCRdb call of TRBD2 cannot be checked. The CDR3 totals 14 residues. CDR1 and CDR2 from the germline V gene are DFQATT and SNEGSKA (reference sequence). The CDR3 reads CSAIAGGSPDTQYF.

The chain uses TRBV9 and TRBJ1-4; TCRdb calls TRBD1, which cannot be checked without DNA. The CDR3 is 14 amino acids. In germline, CDR1 is SGDLS, CDR2 YYNGEE. CDR3 amino acids: CASSADRGSEKLFF.

V usage is TRBV20-1 and J usage is TRBJ2-3; TCRdb gives TRBD1 as the D gene, but with no DNA this cannot be confirmed. The CDR3 is 14 residues long. Germline V gene lookup returns CDR1 DFQATT and CDR2 SNEGSKA (reference sequence). Here the CDR3 reads CSARDQGKTDTQYF.

CDR3: CASSYVGRTYNEQFF. V and J are TRBV6-5 and TRBJ2-1; TCRdb names TRBD1, which stays unverified in the absence of DNA. Germline V gives CDR1 MNHEY, CDR2 SVGAGI. The CDR3 extends over 15 amino acids.